The 7 T cell receptor beta chains reported below all come from one sample, sequenced in a study of T cell responses to AZD1222 COVID-19 vaccine. Here immunoSEQ multiplex PCR was the method, and the copy in TCRdb shows in-frame clones only, minus some. The sample records about 140,000 clones, over 75% being singletons. Here the sequenced sample was peripheral blood, taken on day 0 of AZD1222 vaccination. The receptors originated from an adult in good health.

The V call is TRBV13, the J call TRBJ1-2; maybe TRBD1 (5 bases). The CDR3 consists of 16 residues. Per the germline V gene, CDR1 is PRHDT and CDR2 is FYEKMQ (reference sequence). V was clipped by 3 bases and J by 6 bases, with 20 bases between them. The chain's CDR3 is CASSFFAGWGTDGYTF. The CDR3 DNA reads as TGTGCCAGCAGCTTCTTTGCGGGGTGGGGGACTGATGGCTACACCTTC. Together with reference TRBV13 and TRBJ1-2, the CDR3 gives the full variable domain: AAGVIQSPRHLIKEKRETATLKCYPIPRHDTVYWYQQGPGQDPQFLISFYEKMQSDKGSIPDRFSAQQFSDYHSELNMSSLELGDSALYFCASSFFAGWGTDGYTFGSGTRLTVV.

J is TRBJ1-5 and V is TRBV15; D call uncertain. Trimming cost V 7 bases and J 4 bases, with 11 bases left between them. Germline CDR1 is LNHNV and CDR2 is YYDKDF (reference sequence). This CDR3 has 13 residues. CDR3 in DNA: TGTGCCACCAAGAGCCCTGGGAATCAGCCCCAGCATTTT. Translated: CATKSPGNQPQHF. Based on the CDR3 plus reference TRBV15 and TRBJ1-5, the full variable domain is DAMVIQNPRYQVTQFGKPVTLSCSQTLNHNVMYWYQQKSSQAPKLLFHYYDKDFNNEADTPDNFQSRRPNTSFCFLDIRSPGLGDTAMYLCATKSPGNQPQHFGDGTRLSIL.

This chain joins TRBV14 and TRBJ2-7; 9 bases agree with TRBD1. V trimming: 1 base; J trimming: 0 bases; junction bases outside the gene matches: 10. Germline loops: CDR1 SGHDN, CDR2 FVKESK. The CDR3 has 18 amino acids. The CDR3 is CASSQVGQGWSRSYEQYF. DNA of the CDR3: TGTGCCAGCAGCCAAGTGGGACAGGGATGGTCCCGCTCCTACGAGCAGTACTTC.

The chain couples TRBV11-2 to TRBJ1-2; D unresolved. The CDR3 runs 17 residues. Per germline, CDR1 SGHAT and CDR2 FQNNGV. The V end was cut by 5 bases, the J end by 0 bases, with 19 bases between. Here the CDR3 reads CASSVRLGGDTNYGYTF. The CDR3 region has the DNA TGTGCCAGCAGCGTCCGCCTCGGAGGCGATACTAACTATGGCTACACCTTC.

CDR3 residues: CASRTSSGRTYEQYF. The CDR3, as DNA: TGTGCCAGCAGAACATCTAGCGGGCGCACCTACGAGCAGTACTTC. The chain links TRBV6-5 to TRBJ2-7, with 8 positions matching TRBD2. The V gene's germline CDR1 is MNHEY and CDR2 SVGAGI. The CDR3 sequence is 15 residues long. Germline trimming cut 6 bases from V and 2 bases from J; bases unmatched to any gene: 9.

The chain uses TRBV19 and TRBJ2-7, with 7 bases identical to TRBD1. CDR3 length: 13 residues. Germline V lookup: CDR1 LNHDA, CDR2 SQIVND (reference sequence). V lost 1 base and J lost 6; bases outside the gene matches: 3. The CDR3 region has the DNA TGTGCCAGTAGTATAGGGACAGGTGGCGAGCAGTACTTC. Its translation: CASSIGTGGEQYF.

This chain links TRBV6-5 with TRBJ2-1; tentative D call: TRBD2 (6 bases). Trimming cost V 6 bases and J 6 bases, with 18 bases left between them. The CDR3 loop spans 15 amino acids. The germline V gene encodes CDR1 MNHEY and CDR2 SVGAGI. CDR3 nucleotides: TGTGCCAGCAGCACCACCTCATCCGGGGGCAATGAGCAGTTCTTC. Protein product: CASSTTSSGGNEQFF.